Reported below is one T cell receptor beta chain. This record belongs to a study of blood T cell repertoires in COVID-19. CDR3 size: 16 residues. V was trimmed by 3 bases and J by 0 bases, leaving 18 bases between them. CDR1 and CDR2 (germline): DFQATT, SNEGSKA (reference sequence). Only in-frame clones appear in the TCRdb table, and some are missing; sequencing was by immunoSEQ multiplex PCR. The data hold about 120,000 clones, with 81% observed a single time. The clonotype originates from a man aged 25 to 40 with COVID-19, enrolled during active disease. Specimen: peripheral blood. The chain couples TRBV20-1 to TRBJ2-7; no clear D gene. The CDR3 DNA reads as TGCAGTGCTAGTCGGCGGCCCATCGGAAGCTCCTACGAGCAGTACTTC. Translated, it gives CSASRRPIGSSYEQYF.